The 13 T cell receptor beta chains below all came from one sample that was sequenced in a study of neurological immune-mediated disorders. TCRdb analysed the 5' RACE reads with MiXCR anew, one entry per CDR3 protein. In the table there are 40,000 to 50,000 distinct CDR3 sequences, over 9% of which are singletons. Sequenced: PBMCs. The receptors shown here come from a woman in her thirties or forties with HTLV-1-associated myelopathy (HAM/TSP).

This clonotype was picked up many times. The chain combines TRBV5-1 with TRBJ2-7, with D hard to call. CDR3 length: 15 residues. Between the trimmed V and J ends, which lost 2 bases and 9 bases, there was a span of 21 bases. CDR1 and CDR2 (germline): SGHRS, YFSETQ. CDR3 protein: CASSLANSHPLGQYF. The CDR3 DNA sequence: TGCGCCAGCAGCTTAGCTAACAGCCACCCTCTTGGGCAGTACTTC.

This clonotype was observed at least ten times. The chain links TRBV4-1 to TRBJ2-7, with 9 positions matching TRBD1. CDR1 and CDR2 from the germline V gene are MGHRA and YSYEKL. The CDR3 length is 16 residues. Trimming cost V 4 bases and J 5 bases; bases outside gene matches: 12. The CDR3 sequence: CASSPRPDRGQDEQYF. The CDR3 nucleotides are TGCGCCAGCAGCCCTCGCCCGGACAGGGGCCAGGACGAGCAGTACTTC.

This rearrangement joins TRBV7-2 to TRBJ2-1; 7 bases fit TRBD2. Trimming cost V 5 bases and J 14 bases; bases outside gene matches: 12. The CDR3 runs to 13 residues. Per the germline V gene, CDR1 is SGHTA and CDR2 is FQGNSA. The CDR3: CASSLETSRGEFF. The CDR3 bases are TGTGCCAGCAGCCTCGAGACTAGCCGTGGGGAGTTCTTC.

The V and J genes are TRBV5-1 and TRBJ1-3; D might be TRBD1 (6 bases). Germline CDR1 reads SGHRS; CDR2 reads YFSETQ. Trimming took 3 bases from V and 8 from J, leaving 21 bases between them. The CDR3 covers 16 residues. The CDR3, as DNA: TGCGCCAGCAGCTCAACGGCAGAGACAGGCGTACACACCATATATTTT. Amino acid sequence: CASSSTAETGVHTIYF.

This clonotype was observed at least ten times. The J gene is TRBJ2-5, the V gene TRBV29-1; 10 bases fit TRBD2. CDR1 is SQVTM, CDR2 ANQGSEA, per germline. The CDR3 spans 13 residues. J lost 4 bases, V lost 3 bases, and 2 bases had no gene match. This CDR3 is CSVEPSGGETQYF. In DNA form, the CDR3 reads TGCAGCGTTGAGCCTAGCGGGGGAGAGACCCAGTACTTC.

This clonotype was observed many times. The V gene is TRBV7-9, the J gene TRBJ2-2, with a tentative D call TRBD1 (5 bases). The CDR3 runs 13 residues. V lost 2 bases, J lost 4 bases, and 5 bases lay in between. CDR1 is SEHNR, CDR2 FQNEAQ, per germline (reference sequence). In nucleotides, the CDR3 is TGTGCCAGCAGCTTACAGGGCACCGGGGAGCTGTTTTTT. It is translated as CASSLQGTGELFF.

This clonotype was counted many times. The rearrangement uses TRBV9 and TRBJ2-1; 12 bases align to TRBD2. This CDR3 has 18 amino acids. The V segment lost 3 bases and the J segment 8 bases; nucleotides outside the gene matches: 15. The germline CDR1 and CDR2 sequences are SGDLS and YYNGEE. The CDR3 loop is CASSARDMTSGGGDEQFF. DNA for the CDR3: TGTGCCAGCAGCGCCCGCGATATGACTAGCGGGGGCGGGGATGAGCAGTTCTTC.

This clonotype has a count of ten or more. V gene TRBV6-5 combines with J gene TRBJ1-2; the D gene is possibly TRBD1 (5 bases). The CDR3 contains 14 residues. Trimming took off 6 bases at V and 7 bases at J, with 18 bases between the two ends. Per germline, CDR1 MNHEY and CDR2 SVGAGI. CDR3 DNA: TGTGCCAGCAGCACGAACCAGGGAAATAGTGGCTACACCTTC. Amino acid sequence: CASSTNQGNSGYTF.

This clonotype was seen at least ten times. The rearrangement links TRBV20-1 to TRBJ2-1; 12 positions match TRBD2. V lost 6 bases to trimming and J lost 4 bases; unmatched junction nucleotides: 10. The germline V gene has CDR1 DFQATT and CDR2 SNEGSKA (reference sequence). The CDR3 is made up of 16 amino acids. The CDR3 reads CSAIDTTSGGYNEQFF. Written as DNA, the CDR3 is TGCAGTGCCATAGATACGACTAGCGGGGGATACAATGAGCAGTTCTTC.

This clonotype was picked up many times. V gene TRBV25-1 combines with J gene TRBJ1-3; a possible D gene is TRBD1 (5 bases). CDR1 MGHDK and CDR2 SYGVNS come from the germline V gene. V was pared by 1 base and J by 0 bases, with 10 bases between. This CDR3 has 16 residues. The CDR3 loop reads CASSESWGTSGNTIYF. CDR3 sequence (DNA): TGTGCCAGCAGTGAATCTTGGGGGACCTCTGGAAACACCATATATTTT.

The sample holds many counts of this clonotype. The chain is built from TRBV12-3 or TRBV12-4 and TRBJ2-3; 7 bases are a match to TRBD2. This CDR3 is 13 amino acids long. J lost 6 bases, V lost 3 bases, and 3 bases had no gene match. CDR3: CASSFGAGDTQYF. CDR3 coding DNA: TGTGCCAGCAGTTTTGGAGCGGGGGATACGCAGTATTTT.

This clonotype was picked up many times. The J gene is TRBJ1-6, the V gene TRBV7-2, with D perhaps matching TRBD1 (6 bases). The CDR3 runs 13 residues. Trimming pared 5 bases from V and 7 bases from J, leaving 9 bases between. From germline, CDR1 is SGHTA and CDR2 FQGNSA. Here the CDR3 reads CASSPGQNSPLHF. The DNA for the CDR3 is TGTGCCAGCAGCCCAGGACAGAATTCACCCCTCCACTTT.

This clonotype was counted at least ten times. This rearrangement joins TRBV20-1 to TRBJ2-3; D might be TRBD2 (5 bases). This CDR3 has 17 amino acids. V was cut by 0 bases and J by 5 bases, with 21 bases left in between. CDR1 is DFQATT, CDR2 SNEGSKA, per germline (reference sequence). The CDR3 is CSARDIVQLRRGDTQYF. The CDR3 nucleotides are TGCAGTGCTAGAGATATTGTACAGCTCCGTCGGGGAGATACGCAGTATTTT.